This is a list of T cell receptor beta chains from one sample in a study of blood T cell repertoires in COVID-19. Assay: immunoSEQ multiplex PCR; the TCRdb copy retains only in-frame clones and omits some. The sample contains some 170,000 clones, around 85% of which appear only once. Sequencing was carried out using PBMCs or T cells enriched from blood (not recorded which). Receptors were obtained from a man aged 40-50 years who had recovered from COVID-19. Both conserved end residues are part of each CDR3. The order of the fields is J gene, clone size, D gene, V gene, CDR3 DNA, CDR3 protein. A D gene is named only where the DNA matches it firmly. A clone size is listed for some rows: how often the clone was seen (once, few, many), or a class if it is expanded.

j_call: TRBJ2-1; clone_size: .; d_call: TRBD1; v_call: TRBV7-9; cdr3_nt: TGTGCCAGCAGCTTTCGGGACAGGGTCCGCGATGAGCAGTTCTTC; cdr3_aa: CASSFRDRVRDEQFF
j_call: TRBJ1-5; clone_size: .; d_call: .; v_call: TRBV2; cdr3_nt: TGTGCCAGCAGTAATCGTGGGAGTAATCAGCCCCAGCATTTT; cdr3_aa: CASSNRGSNQPQHF
j_call: TRBJ1-4; clone_size: .; d_call: .; v_call: TRBV3-1/TRBV3-2; cdr3_nt: TGTGCCAGCAGCCAGGTGGACCAGGGGTGGGCTAATGAAAAACTGTTTTTT; cdr3_aa: CASSQVDQGWANEKLFF
j_call: TRBJ1-2; clone_size: .; d_call: .; v_call: TRBV3-1/TRBV3-2; cdr3_nt: TGTGCCAGCAGCCTGAGGGAGGGACACTATGGCTACACCTTC; cdr3_aa: CASSLREGHYGYTF
j_call: TRBJ1-1; clone_size: .; d_call: .; v_call: TRBV3-1/TRBV3-2; cdr3_nt: TGTGCCAGCAGCCAAGCCCCGGGACAGAACACTGAAGCTTTCTTT; cdr3_aa: CASSQAPGQNTEAFF
j_call: TRBJ1-1; clone_size: .; d_call: .; v_call: TRBV28; cdr3_nt: TGTGCCAGCAGTCCAGGGCAAACTGAAGCTTTCTTT; cdr3_aa: CASSPGQTEAFF
j_call: TRBJ1-1; clone_size: .; d_call: .; v_call: TRBV7-9; cdr3_nt: TGTGCCAGCAACCTACAGGGTGAAGCTTTCTTT; cdr3_aa: CASNLQGEAFF
j_call: TRBJ1-6; clone_size: .; d_call: .; v_call: TRBV27; cdr3_nt: TGTGCCAGCAGTTCCTGGAGCGGGGGGGCTTATAATTCACCCCTCCACTTT; cdr3_aa: CASSSWSGGAYNSPLHF
j_call: TRBJ2-5; clone_size: .; d_call: .; v_call: TRBV5-1; cdr3_nt: TGCGCCAGCAGCTTGGATATTTTGCGGGGCCAAGAGACCCAGTACTTC; cdr3_aa: CASSLDILRGQETQYF
j_call: TRBJ1-5; clone_size: .; d_call: TRBD1; v_call: TRBV27; cdr3_nt: TGTGCCAGCAGTCGGGGACAGCTCAATCAGCCCCAGCATTTT; cdr3_aa: CASSRGQLNQPQHF
j_call: TRBJ2-7; clone_size: .; d_call: .; v_call: TRBV6-6; cdr3_nt: TGTGCCAGCAGTTATTTAGGGGGTTACGAGCAGTACTTC; cdr3_aa: CASSYLGGYEQYF
j_call: TRBJ1-3; clone_size: .; d_call: .; v_call: TRBV21-1; cdr3_nt: TGTGCCAGCAGTTACGACCGAGGCCGGAACACCATATATTTT; cdr3_aa: CASSYDRGRNTIYF
j_call: TRBJ1-2; clone_size: .; d_call: .; v_call: TRBV19; cdr3_nt: TGTGCCACCGCCACGGCGGTGAGGGGCTACACCTTC; cdr3_aa: CATATAVRGYTF
j_call: TRBJ2-1; clone_size: .; d_call: .; v_call: TRBV29-1; cdr3_nt: TGCAGCGTTGAATCTGGACTCCAGCAGTTCTTC; cdr3_aa: CSVESGLQQFF
j_call: TRBJ2-7; clone_size: .; d_call: TRBD2; v_call: TRBV5-1; cdr3_nt: TGCGCCAGCAGCCTCTCTGGCGGGGGTACCTACGAGCAGTACTTC; cdr3_aa: CASSLSGGGTYEQYF
j_call: TRBJ1-6; clone_size: .; d_call: .; v_call: TRBV10-2; cdr3_nt: TGCGCCAGCAGTGTAATAGGGGATTCCTATCCCCTCCACTTT; cdr3_aa: CASSVIGDSYPLHF
j_call: TRBJ2-5; clone_size: .; d_call: TRBD2; v_call: TRBV19; cdr3_nt: TGTGCCAGTAATAGCGGGTCGTACCAAGAGACCCAGTACTTC; cdr3_aa: CASNSGSYQETQYF
j_call: TRBJ2-7; clone_size: .; d_call: TRBD1; v_call: TRBV2; cdr3_nt: TGTGCCAGCAGGGGCGGACAGGGACTGCACGAGCAGTACTTC; cdr3_aa: CASRGGQGLHEQYF
j_call: TRBJ1-1; clone_size: .; d_call: .; v_call: TRBV12-5; cdr3_nt: TGTGCTAGTGGTTTGAACTCCGCGGCAGCGGAAGCTTTCTTT; cdr3_aa: CASGLNSAAAEAFF
j_call: TRBJ1-1; clone_size: once; d_call: TRBD1; v_call: TRBV25-1; cdr3_nt: TGTGCCAGCAGTTGGACAGGGGTCGCTGAAGCTTTCTTT; cdr3_aa: CASSWTGVAEAFF
j_call: TRBJ1-4; clone_size: once; d_call: .; v_call: TRBV7-9; cdr3_nt: TGTGCCAGCAGCCAGCTGGACTTCGGTGAAAAACTGTTTTTT; cdr3_aa: CASSQLDFGEKLFF
j_call: TRBJ2-7; clone_size: .; d_call: .; v_call: TRBV4-2; cdr3_nt: TGTGCCAGCAGCCAAGATAGGCAGGACGAGCAGTACTTC; cdr3_aa: CASSQDRQDEQYF
j_call: TRBJ2-7; clone_size: few; d_call: .; v_call: TRBV20-1; cdr3_nt: TGCAGTGCTAGTTCAACAGGGTACGAGCAGTACTTC; cdr3_aa: CSASSTGYEQYF
j_call: TRBJ2-7; clone_size: .; d_call: .; v_call: TRBV4-1; cdr3_nt: TGCGCCAGCAGCCGATCCGCAGGGATCGACTACGAGCAGTACTTC; cdr3_aa: CASSRSAGIDYEQYF
j_call: TRBJ1-2; clone_size: .; d_call: .; v_call: TRBV25-1; cdr3_nt: TGTGCCAGCAGTGGACAGGAAAAAAATGGCTACACCTTC; cdr3_aa: CASSGQEKNGYTF
j_call: TRBJ1-5; clone_size: .; d_call: .; v_call: TRBV28; cdr3_nt: TGTGCCAGCAGTTTCTTCTATCAGCCCCAGCATTTT; cdr3_aa: CASSFFYQPQHF